A single sample gave rise to the 8 T cell receptor beta chains below, sequenced in a study of beta chain features in type 1 diabetes. The sequenced template was cDNA made from the entire isolated RNA. Produced via immunoSEQ multiplex PCR; TCRdb's table is partial and in-frame only. The sample lists roughly 400,000 clones, around 13% seen once, with approximately 0.035% in the top ten. The sample consisted of naive CD4+ T cells from blood. The receptors originated from a man aged 30 to 45 in good health.

This clone was observed a few times. The chain recombines TRBV7-9 with TRBJ1-6, with D uncertain. The CDR3 has 15 amino acids. Trimming left V 1 base short and J 5 bases short, with 9 bases between. From germline, CDR1 is SEHNR and CDR2 FQNEAQ (reference sequence). The CDR3: CASSLGEGNNSPLHF. In nucleotides, the CDR3 is TGTGCCAGCAGCTTAGGGGAAGGGAATAATTCACCCCTCCACTTT.

With regard to this clone: A single base separates this from a much larger clone, so it may be a read error. The same CDR3 can be traced to other DNA sequences in this sample. The CDR3 reads CAISDSYEQYF. The CDR3 DNA follows: TGTGCCATCAGTGATTCCTACGAGCAGTACTTC. The V call is TRBV10-3, the J call TRBJ2-7; no reliable D call. Trimming removed 3 bases at V and 1 base at J, with 1 base between. Germline CDR1 ENHRY, CDR2 SYGVKD. The CDR3 totals 11 residues.

This clone was picked up a small number of times. V and J are TRBV14 and TRBJ2-3, with no clear D. This CDR3 contains 13 residues. Trimming removed 4 bases from V and 3 bases from J, with 8 bases in between. Per the germline V gene, CDR1 is SGHDN and CDR2 is FVKESK. Here the CDR3 DNA reads TGTGCCAGCAGCCGTATGGGGACAGATACGCAGTATTTT. Translated, it gives CASSRMGTDTQYF.

CDR3 region: CASGTGTGELFF. In DNA, the CDR3 is TGTGCCAGTGGCACAGGGACCGGGGAGCTGTTTTTT. V usage is TRBV19 and J usage is TRBJ2-2, with D tentatively TRBD1 (6 bases). Germline CDR1 and CDR2: LNHDA and SQIVND (reference sequence). The CDR3 is 12 residues long. V lost 8 bases to trimming and J lost 5 bases, with 9 bases between them.

This clone was detected only a few times. V is TRBV7-2 and J is TRBJ2-7; possibly TRBD2 for D (5 bases). Germline V gene sequence: CDR1 SGHTA, CDR2 FQGNSA. The CDR3 runs 15 residues. Trimming cost V 4 bases and J 0 bases, with 13 bases left between them. CDR3 bases: TGTGCCAGCAGCTCGCAGCGGTCCAGCTCCTACGAGCAGTACTTC. Translating it yields CASSSQRSSSYEQYF.

V usage is TRBV9 and J usage is TRBJ1-2, with D uncertain. Trimming took off 6 bases at V and 2 bases at J, with 11 bases between the two ends. This CDR3 has 13 amino acids. In germline, CDR1 is SGDLS, CDR2 YYNGEE. CDR3: CASTKLYNYGYTF. In nucleotides, the CDR3 is TGTGCCAGCACCAAGTTGTACAACTATGGCTACACCTTC.

This clone was seen only a few times. The chain links TRBV2 to TRBJ2-6; 9 bases are shared with TRBD1. The ends lost 6 bases at V and 1 base at J; junction bases unmatched: 4. CDR3 length: 16 residues. Germline CDR1 reads SNHLY; CDR2 reads FYNNEI. CDR3: CASRRQGVSGANVLTF. The DNA for the CDR3 is TGTGCCAGCAGGAGACAGGGGGTATCTGGGGCCAACGTCCTGACTTTC.

The rearrangement links TRBV7-9 to TRBJ1-2; D remains unclear. The germline V gene encodes CDR1 SEHNR and CDR2 FQNEAQ (reference sequence). The CDR3 is 14 amino acids. V gave up 3 bases and J gave up 4 bases, with 12 bases separating them. The CDR3 DNA reads as TGTGCCAGCAGCTTGGATGGAGGGCGCTATGGCTACACCTTC. Protein sequence: CASSLDGGRYGYTF.